The table lists the clone carrying this T cell receptor (beta chain) with a few counts. What it binds is unknown. These data originate in a study of OX40 agonist ivuxolimab in advanced cancers. As for the study in general: Participants averaged approximately 61 years of age (range about 23 to 90) and were 82.7% male. Findings and caveats of the study: Some of the nonresponding patients also showed low levels of normalized T-cell clonal expansion. Average numbers of expanded clones were greater in CD8+ T cells than in CD4+.

On cycle 4 day 1 and cycle 7 day 1, as well as at baseline, blood was sampled. With 0 bases removed from V and 3 bases from J, the gap between germline ends came to 5 bases. The CDR3 is made up of 12 amino acids. CDR1 and CDR2 (germline): SQVTM, ANQGSEA. Libraries were prepared by immunoSEQ multiplex PCR; TCRdb keeps only in-frame clonotypes and omits some of them. The sample consists of over 30,000 clones, 65% to 90% of them appearing once. The sequencing used CD4+ or CD8+ T cells sorted from blood, collected in a trial of the OX40 agonist ivuxolimab. This receptor was identified in an adult with an advanced solid tumor such as melanoma, head and neck, liver or kidney cancer. The chain recombines TRBV29-1 with TRBJ1-1; no firm D call. The chain's CDR3 is CSVEDPYTEAFF. Here the CDR3 DNA reads TGCAGCGTTGAAGACCCCTACACTGAAGCTTTCTTT.